The rows below give T cell receptor beta chains drawn from one sample of a study of a mutant IDH1 vaccine in newly diagnosed glioma. The data were produced by immunoSEQ multiplex PCR, yet TCRdb's version contains in-frame clones alone and is incomplete. The sample contains some 38,000 clones, around 82% of which appear only once. The starting material was PBMCs, obtained from a glioma patient treated with radiotherapy, temozolomide or both. The receptors stem from a man in his forties with glioma. Some clones in this sample may be carry-over from other donors' samples. CDR3s include the opening cysteine and the closing phenylalanine or tryptophan. D genes are given only for firm matches. Clone size appears in some rows only: once, few, many, or a class for an expanded clone.

TRBJ2-5 | NA | NA | TRBV15 | CATTTGGGQQETQYF | TGTGCCACCACTACGGGTGGAGGGCAGCAAGAGACCCAGTACTTC
TRBJ1-1 | NA | NA | TRBV2 | CASNGRQSSWDTEAFF | TGTGCCAGCAACGGTAGACAGTCCTCTTGGGACACTGAAGCTTTCTTT
TRBJ1-2 | NA | NA | TRBV27 | CASSSTGVLNYGYTF | TGTGCCAGCAGTTCAACAGGTGTCCTTAACTATGGCTACACCTTC
TRBJ1-4 | NA | NA | TRBV5-5 | CASSGSTGNEKLFF | TGTGCCAGCAGCGGAAGTACAGGGAATGAAAAACTGTTTTTT
TRBJ1-2 | NA | NA | TRBV19 | CASSPRVGGSGYTF | TGTGCCAGTAGTCCCAGGGTCGGGGGCTCTGGCTACACCTTC
TRBJ1-1 | NA | TRBD1 | TRBV10-3 | CAIGATGQGEAFF | TGTGCCATCGGCGCTACTGGACAGGGGGAAGCTTTCTTT
TRBJ1-4 | NA | NA | TRBV5-5 | CASSSPGRASEKLFF | TGTGCCAGCAGCTCACCGGGCCGGGCAAGTGAAAAACTGTTTTTT
TRBJ2-7 | NA | NA | TRBV12-5 | CASGPRTAATEQYF | TGTGCTAGTGGTCCACGGACCGCCGCTACTGAGCAGTACTTC
TRBJ2-2 | NA | TRBD1 | TRBV6-1 | CASRGTALIGELFF | TGTGCCAGCAGGGGGACAGCCCTAATCGGGGAGCTGTTTTTT
TRBJ1-2 | once | NA | TRBV18 | CASSPAPFRRGNYGYTF | TGTGCCAGCTCACCGGCACCGTTTAGAAGGGGTAACTATGGCTACACCTTC
TRBJ2-7 | NA | NA | TRBV5-1 | CASSLEGSSYEQYF | TGCGCCAGCAGCTTGGAAGGCTCCTCCTACGAGCAGTACTTC
TRBJ2-7 | NA | NA | TRBV5-4 | CASRRDPLREQYF | TGTGCCAGCAGGCGGGATCCCCTTAGGGAGCAGTACTTC
TRBJ1-3 | NA | TRBD1 | TRBV5-6 | CASSLGTVGNTIYF | TGTGCCAGCAGCTTAGGGACAGTTGGAAACACCATATATTTT
TRBJ2-7 | NA | NA | TRBV10-1 | CASSDQPYEQYF | TGCGCCAGCAGTGATCAGCCCTACGAGCAGTACTTC
TRBJ2-7 | NA | TRBD1 | TRBV6-1 | CASSAGTGPHHEQYF | TGTGCCAGCAGTGCCGGGACAGGGCCTCACCACGAGCAGTACTTC
TRBJ1-2 | NA | NA | TRBV9 | CASSVSSVGYTF | TGTGCCAGCAGCGTAAGCTCAGTTGGCTACACCTTC
TRBJ1-2 | NA | NA | TRBV10-2 | CASSEPSGTYHTYGYTF | TGCGCCAGCAGTGAGCCTTCCGGGACGTACCACACCTATGGCTACACCTTC
TRBJ1-5 | NA | TRBD1 | TRBV6-1 | CASSVQGASAPNQPQHF | TGTGCCAGCAGTGTCCAGGGGGCTTCTGCCCCCAATCAGCCCCAGCATTTT
TRBJ1-4 | NA | NA | TRBV19 | CASMGTDEKLFF | TGTGCCAGTATGGGGACGGATGAAAAACTGTTTTTT
TRBJ2-5 | NA | NA | TRBV7-9 | CASSLEEETQYF | TGTGCCAGCAGCCTCGAGGAGGAGACCCAGTACTTC
TRBJ1-1 | few | NA | TRBV7-9 | CASSLMGNTEAFF | TGTGCCAGCAGCTTAATGGGGAACACTGAAGCTTTCTTT
TRBJ1-2 | NA | NA | TRBV6-5 | CASLPIAGANYGYTF | TGTGCCAGCCTCCCGATAGCAGGAGCGAACTATGGCTACACCTTC
TRBJ1-2 | NA | NA | TRBV19 | CASSIESNRDYTF | TGTGCCAGTAGTATAGAGTCGAACAGGGACTACACCTTC
TRBJ1-1 | NA | TRBD1 | TRBV19 | CATQLRGENTEAFF | TGTGCCACCCAACTCAGGGGGGAGAACACTGAAGCTTTCTTT
TRBJ2-5 | NA | TRBD1 | TRBV7-9 | CASSFRGKETQYF | TGTGCCAGCAGCTTCAGGGGGAAGGAGACCCAGTACTTC
TRBJ1-2 | NA | TRBD1 | TRBV10-3 | CAISESLGTAATAF | TGTGCCATCAGTGAGTCCCTAGGGACAGCGGCGACCGCCTTC
TRBJ2-2 | NA | NA | TRBV11-2 | CASSLGHANTGELFF | TGTGCCAGCAGCTTGGGACACGCGAACACCGGGGAGCTGTTTTTT
TRBJ1-1 | NA | NA | TRBV21-1 | CASSKDRQGMNTEAFF | TGTGCCAGCAGCAAAGACCGACAGGGGATGAACACTGAAGCTTTCTTT
TRBJ2-7 | NA | TRBD2 | TRBV2 | CASKATSGDEQYF | TGTGCCAGCAAGGCGACTAGCGGGGACGAGCAGTACTTC
TRBJ1-1 | few | NA | TRBV6-1 | CASRDSEYPTAEAFF | TGTGCCAGCAGGGACAGCGAATACCCTACCGCTGAAGCTTTCTTT
TRBJ2-7 | NA | NA | TRBV5-8 | CASSPSSYEQYF | TGTGCCAGCAGCCCTTCCTCCTACGAGCAGTACTTC
TRBJ1-2 | NA | NA | TRBV5-4 | CASSLQAAYGYTF | TGTGCCAGCAGCCTTCAGGCCGCCTATGGCTACACCTTC
TRBJ1-5 | NA | NA | TRBV6-5 | CASSYGGGRPWPQHF | TGTGCCAGCAGTTACGGGGGGGGTCGTCCGTGGCCCCAGCATTTT
TRBJ2-5 | NA | TRBD1 | TRBV11-3 | CASSYRDRAETQYF | TGTGCCAGCAGCTACCGGGACAGGGCCGAGACCCAGTACTTC
TRBJ2-7 | few | NA | TRBV2 | CASSALMRAYEQYF | TGTGCCAGCAGTGCCCTCATGAGGGCCTACGAGCAGTACTTC
TRBJ1-1 | few | NA | TRBV12-5 | CASGFWLEAFF | TGTGCTAGTGGTTTTTGGCTCGAAGCTTTCTTT
TRBJ1-6 | NA | TRBD1 | TRBV5-4 | CASSLGGQGESPLHF | TGTGCCAGCAGCTTGGGTGGACAGGGTGAATCACCCCTCCACTTT
TRBJ2-4 | NA | TRBD1 | TRBV5-1 | CASSLVWDRGAKNIQYF | TGCGCCAGCAGCTTGGTATGGGACAGGGGGGCCAAAAACATTCAGTACTTC
TRBJ2-1 | NA | TRBD2 | TRBV9 | CASTRLAANEQFF | TGTGCCAGCACCCGACTAGCGGCCAATGAGCAGTTCTTC
TRBJ2-5 | NA | TRBD1 | TRBV5-1 | CASSPGDSQETQYF | TGCGCCAGCAGCCCAGGGGACAGCCAAGAGACCCAGTACTTC
TRBJ1-1 | NA | NA | TRBV7-8 | CASSPTVWRGTEAFF | TGTGCCAGCAGCCCGACGGTCTGGAGGGGCACTGAAGCTTTCTTT
TRBJ1-1 | NA | NA | TRBV7-9 | CASSPDLGRIRAFF | TGTGCCAGCAGCCCGGACTTAGGGAGAATCCGGGCTTTCTTT
TRBJ2-6 | few | NA | TRBV5-1 | CASSLVSFGDGAGANVLTF | TGCGCCAGCAGCTTGGTGTCGTTCGGGGATGGGGCTGGGGCCAACGTCCTGACTTTC
TRBJ2-3 | NA | TRBD1 | TRBV6-1 | CASRQGPITDTQYF | TGTGCCAGCCGACAGGGGCCCATCACAGATACGCAGTATTTT
TRBJ2-7 | NA | NA | TRBV18 | CASSLSGRLASYEQYF | TGTGCCAGCTCACTGTCGGGGAGGCTAGCGTCGTACGAGCAGTACTTC
TRBJ2-7 | NA | TRBD1 | TRBV2 | CASRGTGGRNEQYF | TGTGCCAGCAGAGGGACAGGGGGGCGGAACGAGCAGTACTTC
TRBJ2-7 | NA | NA | TRBV7-2 | CASSYGQYYEQYF | TGTGCCAGCAGCTACGGACAGTACTACGAGCAGTACTTC
TRBJ1-1 | few | TRBD1 | TRBV25-1 | CASRQTGDTEAFF | TGTGCCAGCAGGCAGACAGGGGACACTGAAGCTTTCTTT
TRBJ2-1 | NA | TRBD2 | TRBV13 | CASTSYGGSTRDSEQFF | TGTGCCAGCACCTCATACGGGGGGTCAACCCGGGACTCTGAGCAGTTCTTC
TRBJ1-6 | NA | NA | TRBV5-1 | CASSLASRDWNSPLHF | TGCGCCAGCAGCTTGGCCTCCAGGGATTGGAATTCACCCCTCCACTTT
TRBJ1-1 | once | NA | TRBV6-5 | CASSLKGGGGTEAFF | TGTGCCAGCAGCCTCAAAGGGGGGGGAGGGACTGAAGCTTTCTTT
TRBJ1-1 | few | NA | TRBV19 | CASSIERGAVTEAFF | TGTGCCAGTAGTATAGAAAGGGGAGCAGTCACTGAAGCTTTCTTT
TRBJ1-1 | NA | NA | TRBV13 | CASSLGDRLITEAFF | TGTGCCAGCAGCTTAGGGGACAGACTTATTACTGAAGCTTTCTTT
TRBJ2-5 | NA | TRBD2 | TRBV6-1 | CASSEAGLARETQYF | TGTGCCAGCAGTGAAGCTGGACTAGCGAGAGAGACCCAGTACTTC